This T cell receptor beta chain was profiled in a study of blood T cell repertoires in COVID-19. Study-wide background: PBMCs, B-cell-depleted T cells, or T cells were the source of the cDNA or gDNA that made up the material.

The data were produced by immunoSEQ multiplex PCR, yet TCRdb's version contains in-frame clones alone and is incomplete. In the table there are about 230,000 clones, about nine tenths of which are singletons. Seattle patients were enrolled during active infection and followed longitudinally. From germline, CDR1 is SQVTM and CDR2 ANQGSEA. The CDR3 sequence is 12 residues long. J lost 2 bases, V lost 8 bases, and 5 bases had no gene match. This clone was detected only once. The chain links TRBV29-1 to TRBJ2-5, with TRBD1 identical over 7 bases. Material: peripheral blood. This clonotype originated in a man in his fifties with COVID-19, enrolled during active disease. The CDR3 DNA sequence: TGCAGCTTCCGGGACAGTCAAGAGACCCAGTACTTC. Residues: CSFRDSQETQYF.